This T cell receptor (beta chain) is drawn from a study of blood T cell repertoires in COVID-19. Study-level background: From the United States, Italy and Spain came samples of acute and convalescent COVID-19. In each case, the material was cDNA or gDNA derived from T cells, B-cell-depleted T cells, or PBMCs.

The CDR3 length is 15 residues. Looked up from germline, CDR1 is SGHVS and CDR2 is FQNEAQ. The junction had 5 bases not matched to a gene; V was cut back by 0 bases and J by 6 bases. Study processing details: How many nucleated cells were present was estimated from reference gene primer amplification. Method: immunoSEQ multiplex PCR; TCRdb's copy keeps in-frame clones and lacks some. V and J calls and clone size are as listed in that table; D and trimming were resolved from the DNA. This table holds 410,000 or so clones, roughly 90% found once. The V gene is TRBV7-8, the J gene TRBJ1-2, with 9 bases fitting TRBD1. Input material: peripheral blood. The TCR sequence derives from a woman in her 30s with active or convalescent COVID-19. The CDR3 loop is CASSLAGGTGNGYTF. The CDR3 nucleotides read TGTGCCAGCAGCTTAGCGGGGGGGACAGGGAATGGCTACACCTTC.